This T cell receptor (beta chain) was sequenced for a study of T cells after yellow fever vaccination. The overall study: When fractions had low cell numbers, they were prepared with SMART-Seq v4 Ultra Low Input.

This clonotype has more than one count but fewer than ten. Germline trimming cut 7 bases from V and 1 base from J; bases unmatched to any gene: 9. There are 16 residues in the CDR3. A 5'RACE template-switching step, the method used to make TCR cDNA, added a universal primer site and UMIs. TCRdb re-called the 5' RACE reads through MiXCR, storing one row per CDR3 protein. The data show 250,000 or so distinct CDR3 sequences, more than 6.5% seen once. The V and J genes are TRBV12-3 or TRBV12-4 and TRBJ2-2; 7 bases are shared with TRBD1. Sequenced here: CD4+ T cells sorted from PBMCs, sampled on the day of the yellow fever booster vaccination. The TCR was taken from a man younger than 40 who received the YFV17D yellow fever vaccine. The CDR3 nucleotides read TGTGCCAGCACTCCCCGGGACAGACTGAACACCGGGGAGCTGTTTTTT. Its translation: CASTPRDRLNTGELFF.